Listed here is a single T cell receptor (beta chain). Its antigen is still unknown. The PCR had 60 Vbeta and 13 Jbeta primers. Data came from immunoSEQ multiplex PCR; TCRdb stores just in-frame clones and leaves some out. The sample carries 100,000 to 120,000 clones, around 75% recorded once. This sample is drawn from a study of cytomegalovirus exposure and HLA in healthy donors. Trimming took 7 bases from V and 2 from J, leaving 15 bases between them. In germline, CDR1 is LNHDA, CDR2 SQIVND (reference sequence). The CDR3 runs to 14 residues. Findings of the study overall: TCR beta sequences reportedly predicted the HLA-A and HLA-B alleles of most subjects accurately. Most observed TCR sequences were rare, whereas some public TCRs were detected in many donors.

There were likely unrecorded immune exposures, though donors were nominally healthy when sampled. The sequence was collected from a man aged 40-49 years in good health and CMV-seronegative. The rearrangement uses TRBV19 and TRBJ2-7, with TRBD2 as a possible D gene (6 bases). Input material: PBMCs. The CDR3, as DNA: TGTGCCAGTACATCGCGGGACGGAACCTACGAGCAGTACTTC. This encodes CASTSRDGTYEQYF.